One and the same sample provided the 29 T cell receptor beta chains below, sequenced in a study of CD8 T cells in ankylosing spondylitis. TCRdb re-called the 5' RACE reads through MiXCR, storing one row per CDR3 protein. The data hold 250,000 to 400,000 distinct CDR3 sequences, with around 10% observed a single time. Sequenced material: blood, either unsorted or a sorted T cell fraction (not recorded which). Receptors originate from a female donor with ankylosing spondylitis or in good health (not recorded which).

This clonotype was counted only a few times. The rearrangement links TRBV5-1 to TRBJ1-2; no reliable D call. The CDR3 extends over 14 amino acids. Germline V gene data show CDR1 as SGHRS and CDR2 as YFSETQ. Trimming removed 5 bases from V and 4 bases from J, with 15 bases in between. The CDR3 bases are TGCGCCAGCAGATTAGACTCCTCGGGCTATGGCTACACCTTC. Protein sequence: CASRLDSSGYGYTF. The variable domain in full, completed from reference TRBV5-1 and TRBJ1-2, reads KAGVTQTPRYLIKTRGQQVTLSCSPISGHRSVSWYQQTPGQGLQFLFEYFSETQRNKGNFPGRFSGRQFSNSRSEMNVSTLELGDSALYLCASRLDSSGYGYTFGSGTRLTVV.

This clonotype was detected many times. The DNA of the CDR3 is TGCGCCAGCACACAGGGGAATGCTGAAGCTTTCTTT. It encodes CASTQGNAEAFF. The gene calls are TRBV5-1 and TRBJ1-1; the match to TRBD1 covers 7 bases. This CDR3 is 12 amino acids long. The trim removed 6 bases at V and 6 bases at J, leaving 5 bases unmatched. Germline V lookup: CDR1 SGHRS, CDR2 YFSETQ.

At least ten counts were recorded for this clonotype. The chain employs TRBV28 and TRBJ1-2; D uncertain. V shed 2 bases and J shed 5 bases, with 15 bases lying between them. This CDR3 spans 15 amino acids. Germline CDR1 MDHEN, CDR2 SYDVKM. CDR3: CASSLTTRGGYGYTF. CDR3 in DNA: TGTGCCAGCAGTTTAACGACTCGTGGTGGTTATGGCTACACCTTC.

This clonotype was found many times. The chain carries TRBV5-1 and TRBJ1-1; D not resolved. Germline CDR1 reads SGHRS; CDR2 reads YFSETQ. The CDR3 is 13 residues long. The V and J ends lost 1 base and 11 bases respectively, with 15 bases between them. This CDR3 is CASSLNTASTAFF. The CDR3 coding sequence is TGCGCCAGCAGCTTGAATACGGCGTCTACGGCTTTCTTT.

The rearrangement links TRBV20-1 to TRBJ1-5; the D gene is possibly TRBD1 (6 bases). Trimming pared 1 base from V and 1 base from J, leaving 14 bases between. Germline V CDR1 and CDR2: DFQATT, SNEGSKA (reference sequence). This CDR3 has 16 amino acids. DNA of the CDR3: TGCAGTGCTAGAGCCCATCCCGGACAGAGCAATCAGCCCCAGCATTTT. Translating gives CSARAHPGQSNQPQHF.

This clonotype was observed at least ten times. V usage is TRBV20-1 and J usage is TRBJ1-1; TRBD1 agrees at 11 bases. With 4 bases clipped from V and 0 bases from J, the junction kept 7 bases outside the gene matches. The CDR3 consists of 16 residues. From germline, CDR1 is DFQATT and CDR2 SNEGSKA (reference sequence). The CDR3 loop is CSAIPGQGAMNTEAFF. In DNA form, the CDR3 reads TGCAGTGCTATACCCGGACAGGGGGCTATGAACACTGAAGCTTTCTTT.

This clonotype was found many times. The rearrangement joins TRBV5-1 to TRBJ1-1, with D possibly TRBD1 on 5 matching bases. This CDR3 is built from 14 residues. Trimming stripped 0 bases from V and 1 base from J, with 7 bases between. Germline V gene sequence: CDR1 SGHRS, CDR2 YFSETQ. The CDR3 DNA follows: TGCGCCAGCAGCTTGGAGGGGCGGAACACTGAAGCTTTCTTT. It encodes CASSLEGRNTEAFF.

This clonotype was recorded at least ten times. The V call is TRBV10-3, the J call TRBJ1-6; the D gene is possibly TRBD1 (6 bases). Trimming left V 4 bases short and J 6 bases short, with 10 bases between. CDR1 and CDR2 (germline): ENHRY, SYGVKD. CDR3 length: 14 residues. The chain's CDR3 is CAISGTAPNSPLHF. The DNA for the CDR3 is TGTGCCATCAGTGGGACAGCCCCTAATTCACCCCTCCACTTT.

V is TRBV7-8 and J is TRBJ2-1; D might be TRBD1 (5 bases). V was shortened by 5 bases and J by 7 bases, with 9 bases between the two germline ends. The CDR3 has 12 residues. The V gene's germline CDR1 is SGHVS and CDR2 FQNEAQ. The CDR3 is CASSAQGNEQFF. The CDR3, as DNA: TGTGCCAGCAGCGCCCAGGGTAATGAGCAGTTCTTC.

V and J are TRBV18 and TRBJ2-2, with D maybe TRBD2 (5 bases). CDR1 and CDR2 from the germline V gene are KGHSH and LQKENI. Trimming left V 6 bases short and J 3 bases short, with 23 bases between. The length of the CDR3 is 18 residues. This CDR3 is CASSRTDELEYDTGELFF. The CDR3 nucleotides read TGTGCCAGCTCCCGCACAGACGAACTAGAGTACGACACCGGGGAGCTGTTTTTT.

By its share, this clonotype is medium-sized. This rearrangement joins TRBV4-3 to TRBJ1-5; D unclear. The CDR3 contains 17 residues. CDR1 LGHNA and CDR2 YSLEER come from the germline V gene. Trimming took off 0 bases at V and 0 bases at J, with 12 bases between the two ends. The CDR3 here is CASSQDAGRGSNQPQHF. The DNA for the CDR3 is TGCGCCAGCAGCCAAGATGCCGGGAGAGGTAGCAATCAGCCCCAGCATTTT.

This clonotype appeared many times. DNA for the CDR3: TGTGCCATCAGTGTAGGCAGGGGGCTGGTCACCGGGGAGCTGTTTTTT. Amino acids: CAISVGRGLVTGELFF. This chain connects TRBV10-3 to TRBJ2-2; 8 bases match TRBD1. Germline V gene sequence: CDR1 ENHRY, CDR2 SYGVKD. The V and J ends lost 4 bases and 4 bases, in that order; junction bases with no gene match: 8. CDR3 length: 16 residues.

This clonotype was seen a few times. The chain carries TRBV7-3 and TRBJ2-1, with D perhaps matching TRBD1 (6 bases). Germline V gene lookup returns CDR1 SGHTA and CDR2 FQGTGA. V was pared by 8 bases and J by 5 bases, with 19 bases between. The CDR3 totals 15 residues. This CDR3 reads CASSMGRGGNNEQFF. CDR3 sequence (DNA): TGTGCCAGCTCGATGGGCAGGGGTGGGAACAATGAGCAGTTCTTC. Full variable domain (outside the CDR3, taken from reference TRBV7-3 and TRBJ2-1): GAGVSQTPSNKVTEKGKYVELRCDPISGHTALYWYRQSLGQGPEFLIYFQGTGAADDSGLPNDRFFAVRPEGSVSTLKIQRTERGDSAVYLCASSMGRGGNNEQFFGPGTRLTVL.

This clonotype was seen only a few times. The chain joins TRBV20-1 to TRBJ2-1; unclear D gene. Trimming stripped 2 bases from V and 7 bases from J, with 12 bases between. The CDR3 contains 13 residues. Germline CDR1 reads DFQATT; CDR2 reads SNEGSKA (reference sequence). The CDR3 coding sequence is TGCAGTGCTAGATGGCCCAGCGCGAATGAGCAGTTCTTC. This sequence encodes CSARWPSANEQFF.

In regard to this clonotype: Since a much larger clone is just one base distant, this may be a read error. This chain joins TRBV15 and TRBJ2-7; D not resolved. CDR1 LNHNV and CDR2 YYDKDF come from the germline V gene (reference sequence). The CDR3 runs 13 residues. The CDR3 nucleotides are TGTGCCACCACCAGAGCTGGGTCCTACGAGCAGTACTTC. Residues: CATTRAGSYEQYF.

The chain combines TRBV20-1 with TRBJ2-1; D ambiguous. The germline V gene has CDR1 DFQATT and CDR2 SNEGSKA (reference sequence). With 2 bases removed from V and 0 bases from J, the gap between germline ends came to 14 bases. The CDR3 consists of 16 residues. The DNA for the CDR3 is TGCAGTGCTAGATCTGACTCGTGGATCTCCTACAATGAGCAGTTCTTC. It yields the protein CSARSDSWISYNEQFF.

This clonotype has at least ten counts. Mismatch with germline at one junction end may stem from a read error. The CDR3 DNA sequence: TGTGCTAGCAGCCCGACAGGGAGGCAAGAGACCCAGTACTTC. Protein product: CASSPTGRQETQYF. V and J are TRBV7-7 and TRBJ2-5, with D maybe TRBD1 (7 bases). This CDR3 is built from 14 residues. Germline CDR1 reads SSHAT; CDR2 reads FNYEAQ (reference sequence). Looking up the rest from reference TRBV7-7 and TRBJ2-5 gives the full variable domain: GAGVSQSPRYKVTKRGQDVTLRCDPISSHATLYWYQQALGQGPEFLTYFNYEAQPDKSGLPSDRFSAERPEGSISTLTIQRTEQRDSAMYRCASSPTGRQETQYFGPGTRLLVL.

The chain recombines TRBV7-8 with TRBJ2-7; D might be TRBD1 or TRBD2, each matching 5 bases. CDR3 length: 15 residues. The V gene's germline CDR1 is SGHVS and CDR2 FQNEAQ. The V gene lost 8 bases and the J gene lost 0 bases, with 17 bases spanning the gap. The CDR3 loop reads CASGYRDGYSYEQYF. CDR3 bases: TGTGCCAGCGGGTACCGGGACGGGTACTCCTACGAGCAGTACTTC.

This clonotype was observed a few times. The chain links TRBV18 to TRBJ2-1; the match to TRBD2 covers 9 bases. J was trimmed by 4 bases and V by 1 base; bases with no gene match: 5. CDR1 and CDR2 from the germline V gene are KGHSH and LQKENI. The CDR3 covers 16 residues. This CDR3 reads CASSPRASGEYNEQFF. CDR3 bases: TGTGCCAGCTCACCACGAGCTAGCGGGGAGTACAATGAGCAGTTCTTC.

This clonotype was seen only a few times. The J gene is TRBJ1-2, the V gene TRBV16, with D hard to call. Trimming cost V 1 base and J 2 bases, with 5 bases left between them. Germline assignment: CDR1 KGHSY and CDR2 FQNENV. The CDR3 is 13 residues long. The CDR3 DNA is TGTGCCAGCAGCCAATACACCAACTATGGCTACACCTTC. This gives the protein CASSQYTNYGYTF. The full variable domain, completed using reference TRBV16 and TRBJ1-2, is GEEVAQTPKHLVRGEGQKAKLYCAPIKGHSYVFWYQQVLKNEFKFLISFQNENVFDETGMPKERFSAKCLPNSPCSLEIQATKLEDSAVYFCASSQYTNYGYTFGSGTRLTVV.

Ten or more counts support this clonotype. The chain recombines TRBV6-5 with TRBJ2-2; D uncertain. Germline assignment: CDR1 MNHEY and CDR2 SVGAGI. V was pared by 2 bases and J by 7 bases, with 11 bases between. CDR3 size: 14 residues. CDR3 loop: CASSYRLLNGELFF. In DNA form, the CDR3 reads TGTGCCAGCAGTTACCGACTGCTTAACGGGGAGCTGTTTTTT.

This clonotype has a count of ten or more. The chain is built from TRBV7-8 and TRBJ2-5; tentatively, D is TRBD1 or TRBD2 (5 bases each). CDR1 is SGHVS and CDR2 is FQNEAQ in the germline V gene. The CDR3 has 15 amino acids. Trimming left V 1 base short and J 1 base short, with 10 bases between. The CDR3 DNA reads TGTGCCAGCAGCTTAGTTTTGGGGACCCAAGAGACCCAGTACTTC. It is translated as CASSLVLGTQETQYF.

This clonotype was seen repeatedly, ten times or more. The chain couples TRBV20-1 to TRBJ2-7; no clear D gene. Trimming removed 4 bases from V and 2 bases from J, with 12 bases in between. Per the germline V gene, CDR1 is DFQATT and CDR2 is SNEGSKA (reference sequence). CDR3 length: 13 residues. The CDR3 nucleotides read TGCAGTGCTAAACTATACAGAGCCTACGAGCAGTACTTC. Its protein is CSAKLYRAYEQYF.

The V gene is TRBV4-3, the J gene TRBJ1-1; D is unclear. The V and J ends lost 4 bases and 1 base respectively, with 13 bases between them. CDR1 and CDR2 from the germline V gene are LGHNA and YSLEER. The CDR3 loop spans 15 amino acids. This CDR3 is CASSLSGVGNTEAFF. The CDR3 DNA follows: TGCGCCAGCAGCCTCTCCGGTGTAGGGAACACTGAAGCTTTCTTT.

There are many counts of this clonotype. The V gene is TRBV7-8, the J gene TRBJ1-4; D is possibly TRBD1 (6 bases). The CDR3 runs 15 residues. Germline CDR1 is SGHVS and CDR2 is FQNEAQ. V dropped 0 bases and J dropped 7 bases, with 12 bases sitting between them. CDR3 in DNA: TGTGCCAGCAGCTTAGCTGGGACAAAGGGTGAAAAACTGTTTTTT. This encodes CASSLAGTKGEKLFF.

This clonotype was recorded many times. The chain is built from TRBV5-1 and TRBJ2-3; 8 bases line up with TRBD1. This CDR3 contains 16 residues. Per the germline V gene, CDR1 is SGHRS and CDR2 is YFSETQ. J lost 0 bases, V lost 4 bases, and 7 bases had no gene match. The chain's CDR3 is CASSVGQGWSTDTQYF. In DNA, the CDR3 is TGCGCCAGCAGCGTAGGACAGGGATGGAGCACAGATACGCAGTATTTT.

The rearrangement joins TRBV12-3 or TRBV12-4 to TRBJ2-3; possibly TRBD2 for D (6 bases). Trimming stripped 5 bases from V and 4 bases from J, with 19 bases between. This CDR3 region has 16 residues. The CDR3 region has the DNA TGTGCCAGCAGTAGAAAGGGTAGCGGCGACCCAGATACGCAGTATTTT. Its protein product is CASSRKGSGDPDTQYF.

As concerns this clonotype: A much larger clone differs by one base, so this may be a read error. This chain links TRBV10-3 with TRBJ2-1; 11 bases agree with TRBD2. This CDR3 has 19 residues. Germline CDR1 and CDR2: ENHRY and SYGVKD. CDR3 DNA sequence: TGTGCCATCAGTGATACTAGCGGGAGCTCAAGACGGTCCTACAATCAGCAGTTCTTC. Translated, it gives CAISDTSGSSRRSYNQQFF.

This clonotype appeared many times. This chain uses TRBV20-1 with TRBJ2-1; no definite D call. Trimming cost V 6 bases and J 8 bases, with 17 bases left between them. CDR3 length equals 13 residues. Germline V gene data show CDR1 as DFQATT and CDR2 as SNEGSKA (reference sequence). CDR3 loop: CSAAWAGGDEQFF. DNA for the CDR3: TGCAGTGCCGCTTGGGCTGGTGGCGATGAGCAGTTCTTC.